A selection of T cell receptor beta chains follows, all from one sample in a study of cytomegalovirus exposure and HLA in healthy donors. The protocol was immunoSEQ multiplex PCR, while the TCRdb copy is restricted to in-frame clones and leaves out a portion. The sample yields around 150,000 clones, about 64% seen once. The sample taken for sequencing was PBMCs. The receptor source for this set is a man aged 45 to 65 in good health and CMV-seronegative. Each CDR3 is given without its conserved first and last residue. The order of the fields is CDR3 protein, D gene, V gene, J gene. A D gene is named only where the DNA matches it firmly.

CDR3 protein: ASSVATGGRETQY
D gene: TRBD1
V gene: TRBV9
J gene: TRBJ2-5

CDR3 protein: ASSKALAIDTQY
D gene: -
V gene: TRBV7-2
J gene: TRBJ2-3

CDR3 protein: ASSQDRRGGYEQF
D gene: TRBD2
V gene: TRBV4-3
J gene: TRBJ2-1

CDR3 protein: ASSLRGLAGGEQF
D gene: TRBD2
V gene: TRBV18
J gene: TRBJ2-1

CDR3 protein: ASSRGQEENSPLH
D gene: -
V gene: TRBV5-1
J gene: TRBJ1-6

CDR3 protein: ASSQVADTQY
D gene: -
V gene: TRBV28
J gene: TRBJ2-3

CDR3 protein: ASSGGRDTEAF
D gene: -
V gene: TRBV6-1
J gene: TRBJ1-1

CDR3 protein: ASRRQGEGEPLH
D gene: TRBD1
V gene: TRBV6-6
J gene: TRBJ1-6

CDR3 protein: ASSLDYGGRAF
D gene: -
V gene: TRBV5-8
J gene: TRBJ1-1

CDR3 protein: ASSPLLQGSPLNTEAF
D gene: -
V gene: TRBV18
J gene: TRBJ1-1

CDR3 protein: ASIGGNTEAF
D gene: -
V gene: TRBV6-1
J gene: TRBJ1-1

CDR3 protein: ASSTTEKQF
D gene: -
V gene: TRBV28
J gene: TRBJ2-1

CDR3 protein: ASSLSGGNQPQH
D gene: -
V gene: TRBV6-1
J gene: TRBJ1-5

CDR3 protein: ASSPLNARNTYEQY
D gene: -
V gene: TRBV5-1
J gene: TRBJ2-7

CDR3 protein: ASSQEPGGFTGANVLT
D gene: TRBD1
V gene: TRBV4-3
J gene: TRBJ2-6

CDR3 protein: ASSLGGGPVRGYQETQY
D gene: -
V gene: TRBV5-6
J gene: TRBJ2-5

CDR3 protein: ASSYTRTGGVSPLH
D gene: TRBD1
V gene: TRBV6-5
J gene: TRBJ1-6

CDR3 protein: ASSPQDRSYGYT
D gene: -
V gene: TRBV18
J gene: TRBJ1-2

CDR3 protein: ATSGQSDHNEQF
D gene: -
V gene: TRBV6-4
J gene: TRBJ2-1

CDR3 protein: ASSLEGGGNQPQH
D gene: TRBD1
V gene: TRBV5-1
J gene: TRBJ1-5

CDR3 protein: ASSLAGGGQRELF
D gene: TRBD2
V gene: TRBV5-1
J gene: TRBJ2-2

CDR3 protein: ASIPARPTGFYEQY
D gene: -
V gene: TRBV28
J gene: TRBJ2-7

CDR3 protein: ASRQAISYNSPLH
D gene: -
V gene: TRBV4-1
J gene: TRBJ1-6

CDR3 protein: ASSDTVSGNTIY
D gene: -
V gene: TRBV25-1
J gene: TRBJ1-3

CDR3 protein: ASSPTGTGANVLT
D gene: TRBD1
V gene: TRBV6-6
J gene: TRBJ2-6

CDR3 protein: ASSLSGQGDVEQF
D gene: TRBD1
V gene: TRBV28
J gene: TRBJ2-1

CDR3 protein: ASSLKQGDDEQY
D gene: TRBD1
V gene: TRBV27
J gene: TRBJ2-7

CDR3 protein: ASSRGTGGTQIYEQY
D gene: TRBD1
V gene: TRBV5-6
J gene: TRBJ2-7

CDR3 protein: ASTGSGYGYT
D gene: -
V gene: TRBV19
J gene: TRBJ1-2

CDR3 protein: ASRPLLDSLSYGYT
D gene: -
V gene: TRBV6-6
J gene: TRBJ1-2

CDR3 protein: ASSLPGGTQY
D gene: -
V gene: TRBV7-7
J gene: TRBJ2-3

CDR3 protein: ASSYDRVQETQY
D gene: TRBD1
V gene: TRBV6-6
J gene: TRBJ2-5

CDR3 protein: ASGLGTDFNEKLF
D gene: -
V gene: TRBV12-5
J gene: TRBJ1-4

CDR3 protein: ASSQREGAPYEQY
D gene: TRBD2
V gene: TRBV4-1
J gene: TRBJ2-7

CDR3 protein: ATSRDGRLQNYGYT
D gene: -
V gene: TRBV15
J gene: TRBJ1-2

CDR3 protein: ASSITPGVHEQF
D gene: -
V gene: TRBV25-1
J gene: TRBJ2-1

CDR3 protein: ASSESRVHSIMNTEAF
D gene: -
V gene: TRBV25-1
J gene: TRBJ1-1

CDR3 protein: ASGGVLSYEQY
D gene: TRBD2
V gene: TRBV6-1
J gene: TRBJ2-7

CDR3 protein: SGVTGQRYNEQF
D gene: TRBD1
V gene: TRBV29-1
J gene: TRBJ2-1

CDR3 protein: ASSGGGLGDTEAF
D gene: -
V gene: TRBV6-1
J gene: TRBJ1-1

CDR3 protein: ASSPQGGVGSNYGYT
D gene: -
V gene: TRBV7-8
J gene: TRBJ1-2

CDR3 protein: ASSPAGLAGYTGELF
D gene: TRBD2
V gene: TRBV5-6
J gene: TRBJ2-2

CDR3 protein: AAPGSYNEQF
D gene: -
V gene: TRBV10-3
J gene: TRBJ2-1

CDR3 protein: SVALGSLHEQY
D gene: -
V gene: TRBV29-1
J gene: -

CDR3 protein: ASSPQWGKRETQY
D gene: -
V gene: TRBV7-3
J gene: TRBJ2-5